The clone carrying this TCR beta chain was recorded many times. The sample belongs to a study of identical twins. The CDR3 consists of 16 residues. Trimming at V came to 5 bases and at J to 7 bases, leaving 7 bases not matched to a gene. TCRdb reprocessed the 5' RACE reads with MiXCR, giving one entry per CDR3 protein. The sample shows nearly 900,000 distinct CDR3 sequences, about 12% of them seen only once. This sample also appeared in a second study, on yellow fever vaccine responses in identical twins.

The chain uses TRBV12-3 or TRBV12-4 and TRBJ2-1, with TRBD2 identical over 14 bases. This sequence originates from a young woman in good health. Sequences were obtained from PBMCs. CDR3 DNA: TGTGCCAGCAGTCCGACGGGGACTAGCGGGAGAAATGAGCAGTTCTTC. This codes for CASSPTGTSGRNEQFF.